This TCR beta chain was captured in a study of blood T cell repertoires in COVID-19. Background on the study: The samples span acute and convalescent COVID-19 from the United States, Italy and Spain. T cells, B-cell-depleted T cells, or PBMCs supplied cDNA or gDNA.

Using immunoSEQ multiplex PCR, the repertoire was profiled, and TCRdb retains in-frame clones only, with some absent. This table holds 150,000 to 200,000 clones, under 85% found once. Deletions cut 6 bases from V and 0 bases from J, with 11 bases between. Germline loops: CDR1 MNHEY, CDR2 SVGAGI. This CDR3 contains 14 residues. Sequences were obtained from peripheral blood. The TCR sequence derives from a woman of 80 years or more with acute or convalescent COVID-19. This chain links TRBV6-5 with TRBJ1-1; perhaps TRBD1 as D (6 bases). In DNA form, the CDR3 reads TGTGCCAGCAGCCGGGACACCCTGAACACTGAAGCTTTCTTT. Translating it yields CASSRDTLNTEAFF.